Shown below are 32 T cell receptor beta chains from a single sample sequenced in a study of beta chain features in type 1 diabetes. Broader study findings: Patients with Type 1 diabetes showed moderately but significantly shorter TCRB CDR3s in all four CD4+ subsets.

For these receptors, no antigen is known. All of the isolated RNA was reverse transcribed, so expressed TCRB transcripts were sequenced. The table came from immunoSEQ multiplex PCR; TCRdb's copy has only in-frame clones and leaves some out. The data hold about 700,000 clones, with about an eighth observed a single time. Specimen: naive CD4+ T cells from blood. Every receptor here comes from a man younger than 35 with type 1 diabetes.

This chain connects TRBV30 to TRBJ2-1; 12 bases are shared with TRBD2. Germline V lookup: CDR1 GTSNPN, CDR2 SVGIG (reference sequence). The V gene end was trimmed by 0 bases and the J gene end by 7 bases; junction bases not matched to a gene: 13. This CDR3 spans 18 amino acids. The DNA for the CDR3 is TGTGCCTGGAGTGTACCCCCAACACTAGCGGGGGGAGGGAATGAGCAGTTCTTC. It translates to CAWSVPPTLAGGGNEQFF.

V usage is TRBV19 and J usage is TRBJ2-3; D not resolved. Trimming took off 8 bases at V and 0 bases at J, with 6 bases between the two ends. The germline V gene has CDR1 LNHDA and CDR2 SQIVND (reference sequence). The CDR3 covers 12 residues. This CDR3 reads CASGRSTDTQYF. The CDR3 coding sequence is TGTGCCAGTGGCAGAAGCACAGATACGCAGTATTTT.

This clone was counted between two and nine times. The chain recombines TRBV15 with TRBJ1-1; TRBD1 agrees at 9 bases. V dropped 1 base and J dropped 2; count of bases not matched to a gene: 2. Germline CDR1 and CDR2: LNHNV and YYDKDF (reference sequence). The CDR3 is made up of 15 amino acids. CDR3 nucleotides: TGTGCCACCAGCAGAGCTACAGGGGGCAACACTGAAGCTTTCTTT. Its protein product is CATSRATGGNTEAFF. Full variable domain (remainder filled in from reference TRBV15 and TRBJ1-1): DAMVIQNPRYQVTQFGKPVTLSCSQTLNHNVMYWYQQKSSQAPKLLFHYYDKDFNNEADTPDNFQSRRPNTSFCFLDIRSPGLGDTAMYLCATSRATGGNTEAFFGQGTRLTVV.

The V call is TRBV10-3, the J call TRBJ2-7; D call uncertain. This CDR3 is 14 amino acids long. V shed 2 bases and J shed 1 base, with 9 bases lying between them. The germline V gene encodes CDR1 ENHRY and CDR2 SYGVKD. CDR3 in DNA: TGTGCCATCAGTGAGCGGGCCGAGTCCTACGAGCAGTACTTC. Residues: CAISERAESYEQYF.

The V and J genes are TRBV29-1 and TRBJ2-6; TRBD2 agrees at 9 bases. CDR3 length: 17 residues. J gave up 0 bases and V 6 bases, and 9 bases lay outside the gene matches. Per the germline V gene, CDR1 is SQVTM and CDR2 is ANQGSEA. Written as DNA, the CDR3 is TGCAGCGTAAACTTAGCGGGGGTCCACTCTGGGGCCAACGTCCTGACTTTC. This codes for CSVNLAGVHSGANVLTF.

The table lists this clone with a few counts. CDR3 in DNA: TGTGCCAGTACCTCGGGACTATGGAACACTGAAGCTTTCTTT. This codes for CASTSGLWNTEAFF. This chain uses TRBV19 with TRBJ1-1; possible D gene TRBD1, 5 bases. CDR1 and CDR2 (germline): LNHDA, SQIVND (reference sequence). This CDR3 has 14 residues. Trimming removed 7 bases at V and 1 base at J, with 13 bases between.

This clone appeared a few times. The V and J genes are TRBV18 and TRBJ2-3; TRBD1 or TRBD2 may be the D gene (6 bases each). CDR1 and CDR2 (germline): KGHSH, LQKENI. This CDR3 contains 14 residues. Trimming cost V 4 bases and J 2 bases, with 10 bases left between them. For the CDR3, the DNA is TGTGCCAGCTCACAAGGGGGGCCCACAGATACGCAGTATTTT. Amino acid sequence: CASSQGGPTDTQYF.

The V and J genes are TRBV27 and TRBJ1-6, with a possible D match to TRBD1 (6 bases). The germline V gene has CDR1 MNHEY and CDR2 SMNVEV (reference sequence). CDR3 size: 14 residues. V lost 6 bases and J lost 7, with 13 bases in between. Written as DNA, the CDR3 is TGTGCCAGCAGCCGACAGGACCAGAATTCACCCCTCCACTTT. Protein product: CASSRQDQNSPLHF.

This clone was observed a few times. This chain connects TRBV11-2 to TRBJ1-4; D is undetermined. This CDR3 has 15 residues. Trimming pared 6 bases from V and 0 bases from J, leaving 11 bases between. Germline-derived CDR1 and CDR2 are SGHAT and FQNNGV. CDR3 nucleotide sequence: TGTGCCAGCAGGAGGGTGGGTGCAACTAATGAAAAACTGTTTTTT. It codes for CASRRVGATNEKLFF. Based on the CDR3 plus reference TRBV11-2 and TRBJ1-4, the full variable domain is EAGVAQSPRYKIIEKRQSVAFWCNPISGHATLYWYQQILGQGPKLLIQFQNNGVVDDSQLPKDRFSAERLKGVDSTLKIQPAKLEDSAVYLCASRRVGATNEKLFFGSGTQLSVL.

The rearrangement joins TRBV18 to TRBJ1-5, with D tentatively TRBD1 (6 bases). This CDR3 comprises 14 residues. Between the trimmed V and J ends, which lost 3 bases and 5 bases, there was a span of 11 bases. Germline values: CDR1 KGHSH, CDR2 LQKENI. The CDR3 protein is CASSPSTGDQPQHF. The CDR3 DNA sequence: TGTGCCAGCTCACCCTCGACAGGTGATCAGCCCCAGCATTTT.

The rearrangement links TRBV10-3 to TRBJ2-2; 10 bases agree with TRBD2. V shed 6 bases and J 6 bases; nucleotides not matched to a gene: 4. Germline lookup yields CDR1 ENHRY and CDR2 SYGVKD. The CDR3 has 14 residues. CDR3 amino acids: CAISPGTSAGELFF. For the CDR3, the DNA is TGTGCCATCAGCCCCGGGACTAGCGCCGGGGAGCTGTTTTTT.

This clone was observed a few times. The V gene is TRBV15, the J gene TRBJ2-3; TRBD1 aligns across 9 bases. Germline V gene sequence: CDR1 LNHNV, CDR2 YYDKDF (reference sequence). After removal of 2 bases from V and 4 bases from J, the junction contained 7 bases not matched to a gene. The CDR3 consists of 16 residues. The CDR3 coding sequence is TGTGCCACCAGCAGACGCGTAACAGGGGGCTCAGATACGCAGTATTTT. Translation gives CATSRRVTGGSDTQYF.

This clone was recorded a few times. V is TRBV2 and J is TRBJ1-5, with TRBD1 identical over 7 bases. CDR1 SNHLY and CDR2 FYNNEI come from the germline V gene. V dropped 6 bases and J dropped 3; count of bases not matched to a gene: 5. The CDR3 runs to 14 residues. The CDR3 spells CASRSGTDNQPQHF. CDR3 DNA: TGTGCCAGCAGATCCGGGACAGACAATCAGCCCCAGCATTTT.

The chain joins TRBV25-1 to TRBJ2-2; either TRBD1 or TRBD2 may fit D (5 bases each). The V end lost 10 bases, the J end lost 3 bases, and 12 bases lay between the germline ends. This CDR3 is 13 amino acids long. Germline CDR1 reads MGHDK; CDR2 reads SYGVNS. CDR3 region: CAILQDYTGELFF. As DNA, the CDR3 is TGTGCCATACTACAGGACTACACCGGGGAGCTGTTTTTT.

V is TRBV28 and J is TRBJ2-6; D may correspond to TRBD1 or TRBD2 (6 bases each). The germline gives CDR1 MDHEN, CDR2 SYDVKM. The CDR3 runs 18 residues. The V gene lost 6 bases and the J gene lost 2 bases, with 20 bases spanning the gap. The CDR3 sequence: CASSYWGASSPGANVLTF. CDR3 bases: TGTGCCAGCAGCTACTGGGGGGCTTCGAGCCCTGGGGCCAACGTCCTGACTTTC.

This clone was picked up a small number of times. The gene calls are TRBV5-4 and TRBJ2-3; the D is unclear. Germline loops: CDR1 SGHNT, CDR2 YYREEE (reference sequence). This CDR3 region has 18 residues. V lost 3 bases and J 0 bases, leaving 20 bases between the germline ends. The CDR3 reads CASSSNPYGEPSTDTQYF. CDR3 nucleotides: TGTGCCAGCAGCTCAAACCCATACGGAGAACCTAGCACAGATACGCAGTATTTT.

The V gene is TRBV30, the J gene TRBJ1-1; D is undetermined. The CDR3 runs 12 residues. CDR1 is GTSNPN and CDR2 is SVGIG in the germline V gene (reference sequence). Trimming took off 2 bases at V and 6 bases at J, with 10 bases between the two ends. Written as DNA, the CDR3 is TGTGCCTGGAGTTTACTAGTATCTGAAGCTTTCTTT. Translation: CAWSLLVSEAFF.

This clone was observed a handful of times. This sample includes further DNA sequences coding for the same CDR3. The chain employs TRBV15 and TRBJ2-5, with D unclear. The CDR3 extends over 14 amino acids. Per the germline V gene, CDR1 is LNHNV and CDR2 is YYDKDF (reference sequence). V was trimmed by 0 bases and J by 2 bases, leaving 7 bases between them. The CDR3 sequence is CATSRDRGQETQYF. CDR3 DNA sequence: TGTGCCACCAGCAGAGACAGAGGACAAGAGACCCAGTACTTC.

In its sample, this clone was seen a few times. The CDR3 reads CASSPGEGLQYF. The CDR3 coding sequence is TGCGCCAGCAGCCCCGGCGAGGGGTTACAGTACTTC. This chain connects TRBV5-1 to TRBJ2-4; possibly TRBD1 or TRBD2 for D (5 bases each). Looked up from germline, CDR1 is SGHRS and CDR2 is YFSETQ. The CDR3 spans 12 residues. V was shortened by 4 bases and J by 13 bases, with 15 bases between the two germline ends.

The J gene is TRBJ1-1, the V gene TRBV19, with D hard to call. Germline lookup yields CDR1 LNHDA and CDR2 SQIVND (reference sequence). The ends were cut back, 5 bases at V and 1 base at J, with 8 bases in the middle. This CDR3 comprises 13 residues. This CDR3 reads CASSSMTNTEAFF. Here the CDR3 DNA reads TGTGCCAGTAGTTCGATGACGAACACTGAAGCTTTCTTT.

Notes on this clone: Other DNA sequences within the sample encode an identical CDR3. V gene TRBV2 combines with J gene TRBJ1-5; 11 nucleotides match TRBD1. In germline, CDR1 is SNHLY, CDR2 FYNNEI. V shed 8 bases, J shed 7 bases, and the junction held 7 bases outside the gene matches. The CDR3 sequence is 14 residues long. As DNA, the CDR3 is TGTGCCAGCTCTGGACAGGGGGCGAACCAGCCCCAGCATTTT. Amino acid sequence: CASSGQGANQPQHF. The whole variable domain, filled in from reference TRBV2 and TRBJ1-5, reads EPEVTQTPSHQVTQMGQEVILRCVPISNHLYFYWYRQILGQKVEFLVSFYNNEISEKSEIFDDQFSVERPDGSNFTLKIRSTKLEDSAMYFCASSGQGANQPQHFGDGTRLSIL.

The chain carries TRBV20-1 and TRBJ1-1; D gene ambiguous. V dropped 3 bases and J dropped 5 bases, with 7 bases sitting between them. There are 11 residues in the CDR3. Germline CDR1 reads DFQATT; CDR2 reads SNEGSKA (reference sequence). CDR3 nucleotide sequence: TGCAGTGCTAGCGGACCTACTGAAGCTTTCTTT. Its protein product is CSASGPTEAFF.

As DNA, the CDR3 is TGTGCCAGCAGTTACTCTGAGCAATCTGAGCAGTTCTTC. It codes for CASSYSEQSEQFF. This sequence joins TRBV6-5 and TRBJ2-1, with no clear D. This CDR3 spans 13 amino acids. Per the germline V gene, CDR1 is MNHEY and CDR2 is SVGAGI. The V end lost 0 bases, the J end lost 9 bases, and 9 bases lay between the germline ends.

This clone was seen more than once but under ten times. The rearrangement joins TRBV5-1 to TRBJ2-1, with D unclear. The germline V gene encodes CDR1 SGHRS and CDR2 YFSETQ. Trimming took off 2 bases at V and 7 bases at J, with 7 bases between the two ends. This CDR3 has 12 amino acids. CDR3 bases: TGCGCCAGCAGCTTTGTGGGGAATGAGCAGTTCTTC. Translation gives CASSFVGNEQFF. The whole variable domain, remainder taken from reference TRBV5-1 and TRBJ2-1, is KAGVTQTPRYLIKTRGQQVTLSCSPISGHRSVSWYQQTPGQGLQFLFEYFSETQRNKGNFPGRFSGRQFSNSRSEMNVSTLELGDSALYLCASSFVGNEQFFGPGTRLTVL.

The chain couples TRBV7-2 to TRBJ2-1; D might be TRBD2 (6 bases). Trimming left V 2 bases short and J 6 bases short, with 14 bases between. Germline V gives CDR1 SGHTA, CDR2 FQGNSA. The CDR3 is made up of 15 amino acids. CDR3 bases: TGTGCCAGCAGCTTATGGGCTAGCGAGGGCAATGAGCAGTTCTTC. As protein: CASSLWASEGNEQFF. Drawing the rest from reference TRBV7-2 and TRBJ2-1, the complete variable domain is GAGVSQSPSNKVTEKGKDVELRCDPISGHTALYWYRQSLGQGLEFLIYFQGNSAPDKSGLPSDRFSAERTGGSVSTLTIQRTQQEDSAVYLCASSLWASEGNEQFFGPGTRLTVL.

The chain has TRBV6-4 and TRBJ1-6; a weak D match, TRBD1 (5 bases). The CDR3 totals 13 residues. Trimming left V 0 bases short and J 10 bases short, with 7 bases between. Per the germline V gene, CDR1 is MRHNA and CDR2 is SNTAGT. CDR3 coding DNA: TGTGCCAGCAGTGACTCTGAGGGGTCACCCCTCCACTTT. It codes for CASSDSEGSPLHF.

This clone turned up a few times. The genes are TRBV11-2 and TRBJ2-2, with D unresolved. CDR3 length: 14 residues. V lost 5 bases and J 1 base, leaving 8 bases between the germline ends. Germline V CDR1 and CDR2: SGHAT, FQNNGV. The CDR3 sequence is CASSLTGNTGELFF. CDR3 bases: TGTGCCAGCAGCCTTACGGGGAACACCGGGGAGCTGTTTTTT.

In its sample, this clone was seen a few times. The rearrangement uses TRBV7-9 and TRBJ1-2; D gene ambiguous. The V end was cut by 2 bases, the J end by 4 bases, with 14 bases between. Germline loops: CDR1 SEHNR, CDR2 FQNEAQ (reference sequence). CDR3 length: 15 residues. The CDR3 sequence is CASSLIDLLLYGYTF. The CDR3, as DNA: TGTGCCAGCAGCTTAATAGACCTTCTACTCTATGGCTACACCTTC.

The chain carries TRBV21-1 and TRBJ2-5; the DNA was not compared with TRBD1, the D call given in the table. TRBV21-1 is labeled a pseudogene. This CDR3 contains 14 residues. In DNA, the CDR3 is TGTGCCAGCACCAGGACAGGGAATCAAGAGACCCAGTACTTC. This translates into CASTRTGNQETQYF.

The sample holds a few counts of this clone. CDR3 sequence reads: CASSLEAGVGDTQYF. The CDR3 DNA follows: TGTGCCAGCAGCCTCGAAGCGGGGGTGGGAGATACGCAGTATTTT. V and J are TRBV11-2 and TRBJ2-3; 8 positions agree with TRBD2. The germline V gene encodes CDR1 SGHAT and CDR2 FQNNGV. The trim removed 5 bases at V and 5 bases at J, leaving 9 bases unmatched. The CDR3 length is 15 residues.

This clone occurred a few times. The V gene is TRBV7-9, the J gene TRBJ1-6; D is unclear. The CDR3 contains 16 residues. The germline V gene encodes CDR1 SEHNR and CDR2 FQNEAQ (reference sequence). The V end was cut by 4 bases, the J end by 6 bases, with 16 bases between. The CDR3 DNA is TGTGCCAGCAGCTCCCTGGGGAGAAGTCTTAATTCACCCCTCCACTTT. Amino acid sequence: CASSSLGRSLNSPLHF. The full variable domain, rest sourced from reference TRBV7-9 and TRBJ1-6, is DTGVSQNPRHKITKRGQNVTFRCDPISEHNRLYWYRQTLGQGPEFLTYFQNEAQLEKSRLLSDRFSAERPKGSFSTLEIQRTEQGDSAMYLCASSSLGRSLNSPLHFGNGTRLTVT.

About this clone: The same CDR3 also results from other DNA sequences found in this sample. The rearrangement joins TRBV5-1 to TRBJ2-3; tentatively, D is TRBD2 (5 bases). V gave up 4 bases and J gave up 0 bases, with 12 bases separating them. The CDR3 sequence is 15 residues long. Germline CDR1 is SGHRS and CDR2 is YFSETQ. CDR3 in amino acids: CASSLASLSTDTQYF. The CDR3 region has the DNA TGCGCCAGCAGCCTTGCTAGCCTTAGCACAGATACGCAGTATTTT.